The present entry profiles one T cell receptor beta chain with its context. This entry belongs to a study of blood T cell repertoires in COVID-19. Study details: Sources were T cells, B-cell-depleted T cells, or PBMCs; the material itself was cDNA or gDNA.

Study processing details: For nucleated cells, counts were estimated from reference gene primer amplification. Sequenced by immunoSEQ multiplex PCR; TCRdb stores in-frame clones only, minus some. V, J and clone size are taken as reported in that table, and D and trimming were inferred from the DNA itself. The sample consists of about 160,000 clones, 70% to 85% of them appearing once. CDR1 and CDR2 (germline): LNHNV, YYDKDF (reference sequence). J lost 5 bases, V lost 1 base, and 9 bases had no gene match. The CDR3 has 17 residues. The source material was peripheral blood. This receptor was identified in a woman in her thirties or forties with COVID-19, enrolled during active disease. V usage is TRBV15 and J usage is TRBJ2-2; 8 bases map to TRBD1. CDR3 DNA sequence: TGTGCCACCAGCAGAGCCTCCGGACAGGGAAATACCGGGGAGCTGTTTTTT. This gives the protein CATSRASGQGNTGELFF.